These T cell receptor beta chains were read from a single sample in a study of technical replicates of blood from a few donors. TCRdb keeps only in-frame clones here, not all; method: immunoSEQ multiplex PCR. Counted here are around 60,000 clones, approximately 86% occurring once; the ten biggest clones make up about 4.9%. What was sequenced was PBMCs. Receptors originate from a human donor in good health. Some clones in this sample may be carry-over from other donors' samples. The CDR3 runs from the conserved cysteine through the conserved F or W. The D gene is left open where the match is weak. Size is omitted from some rows. Given values are once, few, many or a class for expanded clones.

J: TRBJ1-1; D: .; size: few; V: TRBV30; CDR3: CAWNQGTNTEAFF; DNA: TGTGCCTGGAATCAGGGGACGAACACTGAAGCTTTCTTT
J: TRBJ1-5; D: .; size: .; V: TRBV6-5; CDR3: CASSPLAGAYQPQHF; DNA: TGTGCCAGCAGTCCCCTGGCGGGGGCGTACCAGCCCCAGCATTTT
J: TRBJ2-3; D: .; size: .; V: TRBV4-1; CDR3: CASSQESRNTDTQYF; DNA: TGCGCCAGCAGCCAAGAATCTAGGAACACAGATACGCAGTATTTT
J: TRBJ2-3; D: TRBD2; size: .; V: TRBV30; CDR3: CAWRSAGGTDTQYF; DNA: TGTGCCTGGAGGTCAGCGGGAGGCACAGATACGCAGTATTTT
J: TRBJ1-4; D: .; size: .; V: TRBV7-2; CDR3: CASGGANEKLFF; DNA: TGTGCCAGTGGGGGGGCCAATGAAAAACTGTTTTTT
J: TRBJ1-2; D: TRBD1; size: few; V: TRBV7-9; CDR3: CASSFPGQGAIGYTF; DNA: TGTGCCAGCAGCTTTCCGGGACAGGGGGCAATTGGCTACACCTTC
J: TRBJ1-3; D: .; size: .; V: TRBV5-1; CDR3: CASSLDTGGPGNTIYF; DNA: TGCGCCAGCAGCTTGGATACGGGGGGTCCTGGAAACACCATATATTTT
J: TRBJ1-5; D: TRBD1; size: .; V: TRBV5-1; CDR3: CASSSGQSNQPQHF; DNA: TGCGCCAGCAGCTCGGGACAGAGCAATCAGCCCCAGCATTTT
J: TRBJ1-2; D: .; size: .; V: TRBV19; CDR3: CASSIAGPYGYTF; DNA: TGTGCCAGTAGTATAGCGGGTCCCTATGGCTACACCTTC
J: TRBJ1-3; D: TRBD1; size: .; V: TRBV6-5; CDR3: CASSRTGGRNTIYF; DNA: TGTGCCAGCAGTCGGACAGGGGGAAGAAACACCATATATTTT
J: TRBJ1-1; D: .; size: .; V: TRBV5-1; CDR3: CASSLGTTNTEAFF; DNA: TGCGCCAGCAGCTTGGGGACAACGAACACTGAAGCTTTCTTT
J: TRBJ1-3; D: .; size: .; V: TRBV18; CDR3: CASSPTGTSGNTIYF; DNA: TGTGCCAGCTCACCCACAGGGACCTCTGGAAACACCATATATTTT
J: TRBJ1-6; D: .; size: .; V: TRBV5-4; CDR3: CASSLGSGDNSPLHF; DNA: TGTGCCAGCAGCTTGGGGTCAGGGGACAATTCACCCCTCCACTTT
J: TRBJ2-1; D: TRBD2; size: .; V: TRBV7-2; CDR3: CASSSQGLAGGPNEQFF; DNA: TGTGCCAGCAGCTCCCAAGGACTAGCGGGAGGGCCTAATGAGCAGTTCTTC
J: TRBJ1-2; D: .; size: .; V: TRBV30; CDR3: CAWSGAGVDGYTF; DNA: TGTGCCTGGAGTGGGGCAGGGGTTGACGGCTACACCTTC
J: TRBJ2-3; D: .; size: .; V: TRBV6-6; CDR3: CASRSGGPGTDTQYF; DNA: TGTGCCAGCAGATCCGGCGGCCCGGGCACAGATACGCAGTATTTT
J: TRBJ1-6; D: .; size: .; V: TRBV6-1; CDR3: CASSEGGYYNSPLHF; DNA: TGTGCCAGCAGTGAAGGGGGCTACTATAATTCACCCCTCCACTTT
J: TRBJ1-3; D: .; size: .; V: TRBV9; CDR3: CASSVSTGNSGNTIYF; DNA: TGTGCCAGCAGCGTCTCGACAGGTAACTCTGGAAACACCATATATTTT
J: TRBJ2-2; D: TRBD2; size: .; V: TRBV7-2; CDR3: CASSRGLAGGRYGGELFF; DNA: TGTGCCAGCAGCCGTGGACTAGCGGGGGGGCGGTATGGCGGGGAGCTGTTTTTT
J: TRBJ1-1; D: .; size: .; V: TRBV6-1; CDR3: CASSEAHRVDAFF; DNA: TGTGCCAGCAGTGAAGCCCACAGGGTGGACGCTTTCTTT
J: TRBJ1-5; D: .; size: few; V: TRBV23-1; CDR3: CASSHRTRAYSNQPQHF; DNA: TGCGCCAGCAGTCACCGAACCAGGGCTTATAGCAATCAGCCCCAGCATTTT
J: TRBJ2-5; D: TRBD2; size: once; V: TRBV12-5; CDR3: CASGQASGTSGLETQYF; DNA: TGTGCTAGTGGCCAGGCTTCCGGGACTAGCGGGCTGGAGACCCAGTACTTC
J: TRBJ2-7; D: .; size: once; V: TRBV30; CDR3: CAWRAITGSYEQYF; DNA: TGTGCCTGGAGGGCAATTACGGGTTCCTACGAGCAGTACTTC
J: TRBJ1-1; D: .; size: .; V: TRBV11-3; CDR3: CASSKYGVNTEAFF; DNA: TGTGCCAGCAGCAAGTACGGGGTGAACACTGAAGCTTTCTTT
J: TRBJ2-2; D: TRBD1; size: .; V: TRBV13; CDR3: CASRYRAGQGLSTGELFF; DNA: TGTGCCAGCCGTTATAGGGCGGGACAGGGGCTTAGCACCGGGGAGCTGTTTTTT
J: TRBJ1-2; D: .; size: .; V: TRBV19; CDR3: CASSIPYRLDGYTF; DNA: TGTGCCAGTAGTATTCCCTACAGGCTCGATGGCTACACCTTC
J: TRBJ2-1; D: TRBD2; size: .; V: TRBV11-2; CDR3: CASSFDGGSSYNEQFF; DNA: TGTGCCAGCAGCTTCGACGGGGGGAGCTCCTACAATGAGCAGTTCTTC
J: TRBJ2-2; D: TRBD2; size: .; V: TRBV7-2; CDR3: CASSLAAAGGPGELFF; DNA: TGTGCCAGCAGCTTAGCGGCAGCGGGGGGGCCCGGGGAGCTGTTTTTT
J: TRBJ2-4; D: .; size: .; V: TRBV5-1; CDR3: CASSFGQARGDIQYF; DNA: TGCGCCAGCAGCTTCGGACAGGCGAGGGGGGACATTCAGTACTTC
J: TRBJ1-1; D: .; size: .; V: TRBV5-6; CDR3: CASSLMGPEAFF; DNA: TGTGCCAGCAGCTTGATGGGGCCTGAAGCTTTCTTT
J: TRBJ1-6; D: .; size: .; V: TRBV27; CDR3: CASSSRTAELRISPLHF; DNA: TGTGCCAGCAGTTCGAGGACAGCCGAGTTACGGATTTCACCCCTCCACTTT
J: TRBJ1-2; D: .; size: few; V: TRBV27; CDR3: CASSPQGSYGYTF; DNA: TGTGCCAGCAGCCCACAGGGTTCCTATGGCTACACCTTC
J: TRBJ2-7; D: TRBD1; size: .; V: TRBV5-8; CDR3: CASSLGGGASYEQYF; DNA: TGTGCCAGCAGCTTGGGAGGGGGCGCATCCTACGAGCAGTACTTC
J: TRBJ2-7; D: .; size: few; V: TRBV5-1; CDR3: CASSSRQNYEQYF; DNA: TGCGCCAGCAGCTCACGACAGAACTACGAGCAGTACTTC
J: TRBJ2-3; D: TRBD2; size: .; V: TRBV4-3; CDR3: CASSHSGTRIPDTQYF; DNA: TGCGCCAGCAGCCATTCCGGGACTAGAATACCGGATACGCAGTATTTT
J: TRBJ1-2; D: TRBD1; size: .; V: TRBV4-3; CDR3: CASSPPGTGYGYTF; DNA: TGCGCCAGCAGCCCCCCCGGGACAGGGTATGGCTACACCTTC
J: TRBJ2-5; D: .; size: .; V: TRBV27; CDR3: CASSLTGYQETQYF; DNA: TGTGCCAGCAGTTTAACAGGGTACCAAGAGACCCAGTACTTC
J: TRBJ2-2; D: .; size: .; V: TRBV19; CDR3: CASSIQAHTGELFF; DNA: TGTGCCAGTAGTATCCAGGCTCACACCGGGGAGCTGTTTTTT
J: TRBJ1-1; D: TRBD1; size: .; V: TRBV4-1; CDR3: CASSQGQGFKTEAFF; DNA: TGCGCCAGCAGCCAGGGACAGGGATTCAAAACTGAAGCTTTCTTT
J: TRBJ2-2; D: TRBD2; size: .; V: TRBV5-1; CDR3: CASSVSGGPTTGELFF; DNA: TGCGCCAGCAGCGTTAGCGGGGGACCCACGACCGGGGAGCTGTTTTTT
J: TRBJ1-1; D: .; size: .; V: TRBV10-3; CDR3: CAISATAMNTEAFF; DNA: TGTGCCATCAGTGCAACTGCCATGAACACTGAAGCTTTCTTT
J: TRBJ2-3; D: .; size: .; V: TRBV7-2; CDR3: CASSASRVVDTQYF; DNA: TGTGCCAGCAGCGCGAGCAGGGTCGTAGATACGCAGTATTTT
J: TRBJ2-7; D: .; size: .; V: TRBV5-4; CDR3: CASSPGGSAVSYEQYF; DNA: TGTGCCAGCAGCCCGGGGGGCAGCGCTGTCTCCTACGAGCAGTACTTC
J: TRBJ2-3; D: .; size: .; V: TRBV25-1; CDR3: CASSRGSHTDTQYF; DNA: TGTGCCAGTTCGCGGGGCAGCCACACAGATACGCAGTATTTT
J: TRBJ2-2; D: .; size: .; V: TRBV6-1; CDR3: CASSENEGVTGELFF; DNA: TGTGCCAGCAGTGAAAACGAAGGGGTCACCGGGGAGCTGTTTTTT
J: TRBJ1-5; D: TRBD1; size: .; V: TRBV19; CDR3: CASSMGTGTLRQPQHF; DNA: TGTGCCAGTAGTATGGGGACAGGGACCCTCCGGCAGCCCCAGCATTTT
J: TRBJ2-3; D: TRBD2; size: .; V: TRBV6-5; CDR3: CATWNRGGTDTQYF; DNA: TGTGCCACCTGGAATCGGGGAGGGACAGATACGCAGTATTTT
J: TRBJ2-7; D: .; size: .; V: TRBV2; CDR3: CASISTGQNEQYF; DNA: TGTGCCAGCATAAGTACAGGGCAAAACGAGCAGTACTTC
J: TRBJ1-1; D: .; size: .; V: TRBV4-3; CDR3: CASSPSRFDSPAEAFF; DNA: TGCGCCAGCAGCCCAAGCCGATTTGACAGTCCTGCTGAAGCTTTCTTT
J: TRBJ2-3; D: TRBD2; size: once; V: TRBV6-1; CDR3: CASSEALAGVSTDTQYF; DNA: TGTGCCAGCAGTGAAGCTTTAGCGGGAGTCTCGACAGATACGCAGTATTTT